These T cell receptor beta chains were read from a single sample in a study of cytomegalovirus exposure and HLA in healthy donors. Clones were read by immunoSEQ multiplex PCR, and TCRdb kept only the in-frame ones, dropping some. The sample has about 100,000 clones, approximately 73% seen once. The sample taken for sequencing was PBMCs. These receptors originate from a man younger than 45 in good health and CMV-seronegative. Each CDR3 is given with its conserved first and last residue.

TRBV11-2	TRBJ2-1	CASSYRAPRAGGPGNEQFF
TRBV28	TRBJ2-1	CASSSGTSGRSYNEQFF
TRBV30	TRBJ2-1	CAWIRPGTSDNEQFF
TRBV4-1	TRBJ2-3	CASSQIGGGAGTDTQYF
TRBV5-4	TRBJ2-7	CASSLGSRREGDEQYF
TRBV11-1	TRBJ1-6	CASSLEDYYNSPLHF
TRBV5-1	TRBJ1-1	CASSQTGGDTEAFF
TRBV10-3	TRBJ2-7	CAISESRDGVGEQYF
TRBV28	TRBJ1-2	CASSLPTGGGYGYTF
TRBV7-3	TRBJ2-1	CASSAGADNEQFF
TRBV5-1	TRBJ1-4	CASSQGLDNEKLFF
TRBV18	TRBJ1-4	CASSPRLGVGATNEKLFF
TRBV28	TRBJ2-1	CASSTPWTRNYNEQFF
TRBV28	TRBJ1-2	CASTQGGRNGYTF
TRBV19	TRBJ2-5	CASSAGLAGQETQYF
TRBV5-1	TRBJ2-2	CASSLGQGALGELFF
TRBV28	TRBJ1-1	CASSYKLNTEAFF
TRBV5-4	TRBJ2-5	CASSFGGSLETQYF
TRBV7-9	TRBJ2-7	CASSLDISGQYF
TRBV2	TRBJ1-6	CASSLNRVENSPLHF
TRBV7-8	TRBJ1-3	CASSVRGVGNTIYF
TRBV7-8	TRBJ2-1	CASSLGTGGSYNEQFF
TRBV7-9	TRBJ2-1	CASSLAGTGFDEQFF
TRBV5-6	TRBJ1-1	CASSLPGVQGGTEAFF
TRBV9	TRBJ2-1	CASSVGGGAWNEQFF
TRBV7-9	TRBJ1-2	CASSPVNVRGGGYTF
TRBV6-4	TRBJ1-2	CASSDSGGRYGYTF
TRBV5-1	TRBJ2-1	CASSSRLAGDAEQFF
TRBV10-3	TRBJ2-7	CAISDPEREGYEQYF
TRBV6-4	TRBJ2-3	CASSDGAGSTDTQYF
TRBV5-4	TRBJ1-3	CASKMGAGNTIYF
TRBV6-1	TRBJ1-2	CASSEVRQIRTGTEWGYTF
TRBV15	TRBJ2-1	CATSRPGTTRYNEQFF
TRBV19	TRBJ1-1	CASSTGTGANTEAFF
TRBV5-1	TRBJ2-5	CASGLAGEVETQYF
TRBV7-2	TRBJ1-3	CASSFGRGPFGNTIYF
TRBV9	TRBJ1-1	CASSPRTVFTETFF
TRBV5-6	TRBJ2-7	CASSLDPGTAYEQYF
TRBV7-8	TRBJ1-5	CASSSDRGLRSNQPQHF
TRBV2	TRBJ2-2	CASTGQGHTGELFF
TRBV9	TRBJ2-5	CASSVAPGQETQYF
TRBV19	TRBJ2-3	CASSMAGGGTDTQYF
TRBV7-7	TRBJ2-5	CASSLGGTTQETQYF
TRBV6-1	TRBJ2-3	CAIGTSGSTDTQYF